The subject of this entry is one TCR beta chain. How the authors handled the data: The assay estimated nucleated cells by amplifying reference gene primers. Profiling relied on immunoSEQ multiplex PCR, and the TCRdb table lists in-frame clones only, not all of them. From that table come the V and J calls and clone size; the DNA was used to work out D and trimming. Of roughly 240,000 clones in the sample, approximately 86% were seen once. The sample belongs to a study of blood T cell repertoires in COVID-19. Study information: From T cells, B-cell-depleted T cells, or PBMCs came the material, which was cDNA or gDNA.

Trimming stripped 4 bases from V and 6 bases from J, with 11 bases between. Per germline, CDR1 SGDLS and CDR2 YYNGEE. The CDR3 totals 13 residues. The chain recombines TRBV9 with TRBJ2-1; no definite D call. The source is a woman aged 60 to 75 who had recovered from COVID-19. What was sequenced was peripheral blood. CDR3 residues: CASSSPGLNEQFF. CDR3 sequence (DNA): TGTGCCAGCAGCTCGCCGGGTCTCAATGAGCAGTTCTTC.